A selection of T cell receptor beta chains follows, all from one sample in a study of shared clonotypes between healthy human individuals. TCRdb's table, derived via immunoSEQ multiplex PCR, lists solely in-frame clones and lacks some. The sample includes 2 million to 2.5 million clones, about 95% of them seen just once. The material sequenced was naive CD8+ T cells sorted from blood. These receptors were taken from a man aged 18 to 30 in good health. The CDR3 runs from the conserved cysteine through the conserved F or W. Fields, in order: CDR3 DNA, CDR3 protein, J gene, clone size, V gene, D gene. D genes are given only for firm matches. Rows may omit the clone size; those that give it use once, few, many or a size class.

CDR3 DNA: TGCGCCAGCAGCTTGGTTGTTTGGAATGAGCAGTTCTTC; CDR3 protein: CASSLVVWNEQFF; J gene: TRBJ2-1; clone size: NA; V gene: TRBV5-1; D gene: NA
CDR3 DNA: TGCAGTGCCCTAAAGAACACTGAAGCTTTCTTT; CDR3 protein: CSALKNTEAFF; J gene: TRBJ1-1; clone size: NA; V gene: TRBV20-1; D gene: NA
CDR3 DNA: TGTGCCTCCGGGACACTAGAGACCCAGTACTTC; CDR3 protein: CASGTLETQYF; J gene: TRBJ2-5; clone size: NA; V gene: TRBV7-9; D gene: NA
CDR3 DNA: TGCGCCAGCAGCCCAGGGGACAGCTTAGAAGGCTACACCTTC; CDR3 protein: CASSPGDSLEGYTF; J gene: TRBJ1-2; clone size: few; V gene: TRBV4-1; D gene: TRBD1
CDR3 DNA: TGTGCCACTGACCCAGTTTGGCAGTACTTC; CDR3 protein: CATDPVWQYF; J gene: TRBJ2-7; clone size: NA; V gene: TRBV6-1; D gene: NA
CDR3 DNA: TGTGCCAGCAGTGAAGGGGTTCCCGGGGAGCTGTTTTTT; CDR3 protein: CASSEGVPGELFF; J gene: TRBJ2-2; clone size: NA; V gene: TRBV5-6; D gene: NA
CDR3 DNA: TGTGCCAGCAGTTTAAAAGGGGGGCCCTACGAGCAGTACTTC; CDR3 protein: CASSLKGGPYEQYF; J gene: TRBJ2-7; clone size: NA; V gene: TRBV27; D gene: NA
CDR3 DNA: TGTGCCAGCAGCTTAGCCAGCCCGGAGGGGTATAACGAGCAGTACTTC; CDR3 protein: CASSLASPEGYNEQYF; J gene: TRBJ2-7; clone size: NA; V gene: TRBV7-2; D gene: NA
CDR3 DNA: TGCAGCGTCCAACAGGGAGGCGGAACTGAAGCTTTCTTT; CDR3 protein: CSVQQGGGTEAFF; J gene: TRBJ1-1; clone size: NA; V gene: TRBV29-1; D gene: NA
CDR3 DNA: TGTGCCAGCAGCCCCGAGGGAGGCGGCCGGGCCGGGGAGCTGTTTTTT; CDR3 protein: CASSPEGGGRAGELFF; J gene: TRBJ2-2; clone size: NA; V gene: TRBV9; D gene: NA
CDR3 DNA: TGTGCCAGCAGCTTAGCTCATTCAGATACGCAGTATTTT; CDR3 protein: CASSLAHSDTQYF; J gene: TRBJ2-3; clone size: NA; V gene: TRBV11-3; D gene: NA
CDR3 DNA: TGTGCCTGGAGCACTGGCACCTCCTACGAGCAGTACTTC; CDR3 protein: CAWSTGTSYEQYF; J gene: TRBJ2-7; clone size: NA; V gene: TRBV30; D gene: NA
CDR3 DNA: TGTGCCAGCAGCTTAGAGGGCCGTCCCTACGAGCAGTACTTC; CDR3 protein: CASSLEGRPYEQYF; J gene: TRBJ2-7; clone size: NA; V gene: TRBV11-2; D gene: NA
CDR3 DNA: TGTGCCAGCAGCGGACAGGGGGTGGATTCACCCCTCCACTTT; CDR3 protein: CASSGQGVDSPLHF; J gene: TRBJ1-6; clone size: NA; V gene: TRBV7-6; D gene: TRBD1
CDR3 DNA: TGTGCCAGCAGCCCCAGTAGCCAGGGGGCACTGAACAATGAGCAGTTCTTC; CDR3 protein: CASSPSSQGALNNEQFF; J gene: TRBJ2-1; clone size: NA; V gene: TRBV9; D gene: TRBD1
CDR3 DNA: TGCGCCAGCAGCCAATCCAGGGTCTCCTACGAGCAGTACTTC; CDR3 protein: CASSQSRVSYEQYF; J gene: TRBJ2-7; clone size: NA; V gene: TRBV4-1; D gene: NA
CDR3 DNA: TGTGCCAGCAGCTGGGATTTAGGTGGCACTGAAGCTTTCTTT; CDR3 protein: CASSWDLGGTEAFF; J gene: TRBJ1-1; clone size: NA; V gene: TRBV9; D gene: NA
CDR3 DNA: TGTGCCAGCAGTCCGACAGGGGGCAATGGCTACACCTTC; CDR3 protein: CASSPTGGNGYTF; J gene: TRBJ1-2; clone size: NA; V gene: TRBV6-5; D gene: TRBD1
CDR3 DNA: TGTGCCATCAGTGTGGGGACGGAGTACAATGAGCAGTTCTTC; CDR3 protein: CAISVGTEYNEQFF; J gene: TRBJ2-1; clone size: NA; V gene: TRBV10-3; D gene: NA
CDR3 DNA: TGTGCCAGCAGTTATAGTAGGGGGGGAACCTACAATGAGCAGTTCTTC; CDR3 protein: CASSYSRGGTYNEQFF; J gene: TRBJ2-1; clone size: NA; V gene: TRBV6-5; D gene: NA
CDR3 DNA: TGCGCCAGCAGCCCGCTGGGACAGACGAACACTGAAGCTTTCTTT; CDR3 protein: CASSPLGQTNTEAFF; J gene: TRBJ1-1; clone size: NA; V gene: TRBV10-2; D gene: TRBD1
CDR3 DNA: TGCGCCAGCAGCCAGGACCCTGCGGCTTATGACGAGCAGTACTTC; CDR3 protein: CASSQDPAAYDEQYF; J gene: TRBJ2-7; clone size: NA; V gene: TRBV4-1; D gene: NA
CDR3 DNA: TGTGCCAGTAGTATCAGGGTTCCCTACGAGCAGTACTTC; CDR3 protein: CASSIRVPYEQYF; J gene: TRBJ2-7; clone size: NA; V gene: TRBV19; D gene: NA
CDR3 DNA: TGTGCCAGCAGCCCAGGAACCGGAATGCGTAGCTACGAGCAGTACTTC; CDR3 protein: CASSPGTGMRSYEQYF; J gene: TRBJ2-7; clone size: NA; V gene: TRBV7-2; D gene: NA
CDR3 DNA: TGTGCCAGCAGCTTAACAGGACTTGAAGCTTTCTTT; CDR3 protein: CASSLTGLEAFF; J gene: TRBJ1-1; clone size: NA; V gene: TRBV5-6; D gene: NA
CDR3 DNA: TGTGCCAGCAGCGGGGCGGGGGAGAGCTCCTACGAGCAGTACTTC; CDR3 protein: CASSGAGESSYEQYF; J gene: TRBJ2-7; clone size: NA; V gene: TRBV13; D gene: TRBD2
CDR3 DNA: TGTGCCATCAGTGAGTCGGTGACAGGAGCACAGCCCCAGCATTTT; CDR3 protein: CAISESVTGAQPQHF; J gene: TRBJ1-5; clone size: NA; V gene: TRBV10-3; D gene: NA
CDR3 DNA: TGCGCCAGCAGCCCAGGGTTGGGTGAAGCTTTCTTT; CDR3 protein: CASSPGLGEAFF; J gene: TRBJ1-1; clone size: NA; V gene: TRBV5-1; D gene: NA
CDR3 DNA: TGTGCCAGCAGCTTGGGCAGGGAGGTAACTAATGAAAAACTGTTTTTT; CDR3 protein: CASSLGREVTNEKLFF; J gene: TRBJ1-4; clone size: NA; V gene: TRBV7-9; D gene: NA
CDR3 DNA: TGTGCCAGCAGTCCAAGACTAGCGGGAGACAATGAGCAGTTCTTC; CDR3 protein: CASSPRLAGDNEQFF; J gene: TRBJ2-1; clone size: NA; V gene: TRBV27; D gene: TRBD2
CDR3 DNA: TGTGCCAGCAGTTTGGGGGGGAGCTCCTACAATGAGCAGTTCTTC; CDR3 protein: CASSLGGSSYNEQFF; J gene: TRBJ2-1; clone size: NA; V gene: TRBV28; D gene: TRBD2